A single sample is the source of the 17 T cell receptor beta chains below, sequenced in a study of Ad26.COV2.S vaccination and SARS-CoV-2 variants. Some clones are missing from TCRdb's copy, which holds only in-frame ones; the method was immunoSEQ multiplex PCR. The table lists more than 300,000 clones, 75% to 90% of them singletons, with roughly a tenth in the top ten. Sample treatment: roughly 20 received Ad26.COV2.S at low or high dose, single or two shots; five or six received placebo; per-sample allocation not given. Vaccine and placebo recipients were sampled on day 63 after the first injection. The source was peripheral blood, collected in a trial of Ad26.COV2.S vaccine versus placebo. These receptor sequences come from a person aged 18-65 years who received the Ad26.COV2.S COVID-19 vaccine or a placebo.

The gene calls are TRBV7-9 and TRBJ1-3; no firm D call. V was shortened by 1 base and J by 0 bases, with 7 bases between the two germline ends. Germline V CDR1 and CDR2: SEHNR, FQNEAQ (reference sequence). This CDR3 comprises 15 residues. The CDR3 coding sequence is TGTGCCAGCAGCTTAGTTGAGAGCTCTGGAAACACCATATATTTT. Translating gives CASSLVESSGNTIYF.

V usage is TRBV3-1 (or the pseudogene TRBV3-2) and J usage is TRBJ2-7, with D hard to call. CDR1 and CDR2 (germline): LGHDT, YNNKEL (reference sequence). This CDR3 has 13 residues. V lost 1 base and J lost 3, with 7 bases in between. The CDR3 coding sequence is TGTGCCAGCAGCCAAGGTTACAGCTACGAGCAGTACTTC. Translation gives CASSQGYSYEQYF.

Concerning this clone itself: Other DNA sequences in this specimen translate into the identical CDR3. This sequence joins TRBV19 and TRBJ1-5; D ambiguous. Germline values: CDR1 LNHDA, CDR2 SQIVND (reference sequence). V lost 3 bases and J 2 bases, leaving 11 bases between the germline ends. The CDR3 is made up of 15 amino acids. CDR3 protein: CASSIGGTGNQPQHF. The DNA of the CDR3 is TGTGCCAGTAGTATCGGTGGTACGGGCAATCAGCCCCAGCATTTT.

The chain recombines TRBV10-2 with TRBJ1-4; 7 bases are a match to TRBD1. The germline V gene has CDR1 WSHSY and CDR2 SAAADI. V was clipped by 3 bases and J by 1 base; unmatched bases: 2. The length of the CDR3 is 15 residues. The CDR3 protein is CASSDSGGTNEKLFF. The CDR3 DNA reads TGCGCCAGCAGTGATTCAGGGGGAACTAATGAAAAACTGTTTTTT.

J is TRBJ1-2 and V is TRBV11-2; maybe TRBD1 (5 bases). V gave up 5 bases and J gave up 6 bases, with 19 bases separating them. The germline gives CDR1 SGHAT, CDR2 FQNNGV. This CDR3 is 15 amino acids long. The CDR3 here is CASSKSTASRDGYTF. As DNA, the CDR3 is TGTGCCAGCAGCAAGTCGACAGCTTCTAGGGATGGCTACACCTTC.

This sequence joins TRBV27 and TRBJ1-1; D is uncertain. Germline V lookup: CDR1 MNHEY, CDR2 SMNVEV (reference sequence). The CDR3 extends over 13 amino acids. The V end lost 6 bases, the J end lost 0 bases, and 8 bases lay between the germline ends. The CDR3 here is CASSPLLNTEAFF. Here the CDR3 DNA reads TGTGCCAGCAGCCCACTGCTGAACACTGAAGCTTTCTTT.

J is TRBJ2-7 and V is TRBV25-1; the D call may be TRBD1 or TRBD2 (5 bases each). Germline lookup yields CDR1 MGHDK and CDR2 SYGVNS. This CDR3 has 12 amino acids. Trimming stripped 6 bases from V and 3 bases from J, with 9 bases between. The CDR3 region has the DNA TGTGCCAGCAGACGGGACGGCTACGAGCAGTACTTC. Protein sequence: CASRRDGYEQYF.

J is TRBJ2-7 and V is TRBV28; 8 bases are a match to TRBD2. CDR1 is MDHEN and CDR2 is SYDVKM in the germline V gene. V gave up 5 bases and J gave up 3 bases; unmatched junction bases: 9. The CDR3 runs to 15 residues. CDR3 region: CASSPTGLGDYEQYF. For the CDR3, the DNA is TGTGCCAGCAGTCCGACGGGACTAGGAGACTACGAGCAGTACTTC. Based on the CDR3 plus reference TRBV28 and TRBJ2-7, the full variable domain is DVKVTQSSRYLVKRTGEKVFLECVQDMDHENMFWYRQDPGLGLRLIYFSYDVKMKEKGDIPEGYSVSREKKERFSLILESASTNQTSMYLCASSPTGLGDYEQYFGPGTRLTVT.

This clone has more than one count but fewer than ten. V and J are TRBV28 and TRBJ1-5; TRBD1 might be the D (5 bases). Germline-derived CDR1 and CDR2 are MDHEN and SYDVKM. This CDR3 comprises 12 residues. With 6 bases removed from V and 6 bases from J, the gap between germline ends came to 9 bases. CDR3 nucleotide sequence: TGTGCCAGCAGGGGGCAGGCTCAGCCCCAGCATTTT. This translates into CASRGQAQPQHF.

The rearrangement joins TRBV29-1 to TRBJ2-7; D possibly corresponds to TRBD1 (6 bases). The CDR3 length is 12 residues. With 6 bases removed from V and 0 bases from J, the gap between germline ends came to 9 bases. Germline V gene lookup returns CDR1 SQVTM and CDR2 ANQGSEA. CDR3 nucleotides: TGCAGCGTAGCGGACAGCTCCTACGAGCAGTACTTC. Protein: CSVADSSYEQYF.

The DNA for the CDR3 is TGTGCCAGCAGTTACGGGTCCGTCTCTGGGGCCAACGTCCTGACTTTC. This encodes CASSYGSVSGANVLTF. V gene TRBV6-5 combines with J gene TRBJ2-6; D call uncertain. This CDR3 has 16 amino acids. With 2 bases removed from V and 0 bases from J, the gap between germline ends came to 8 bases. CDR1 is MNHEY and CDR2 is SVGAGI in the germline V gene.

As concerns this clone: The sample has other DNA sequences that encode this CDR3 too. DNA of the CDR3: TGTGCCAGCAGCTTAACCCCATCCTACGAGCAGTACTTC. It translates to CASSLTPSYEQYF. The chain couples TRBV28 to TRBJ2-7; no clear D. Germline CDR1 and CDR2: MDHEN and SYDVKM. Trimming pared 6 bases from V and 1 base from J, leaving 10 bases between. This CDR3 is 13 amino acids long.

CDR3 sequence (DNA): TGTGCCAGCAGTGCAAGGGGACAGGGAGGGCAGCCCCAGCATTTT. It translates to CASSARGQGGQPQHF. The V gene is TRBV2, the J gene TRBJ1-5; TRBD1 aligns across 9 bases. The germline gives CDR1 SNHLY, CDR2 FYNNEI. Unmatched junction bases numbered 8, after V lost 4 bases and J lost 7 bases. The CDR3 covers 15 residues. Variable domain in full (rest from reference TRBV2 and TRBJ1-5): EPEVTQTPSHQVTQMGQEVILRCVPISNHLYFYWYRQILGQKVEFLVSFYNNEISEKSEIFDDQFSVERPDGSNFTLKIRSTKLEDSAMYFCASSARGQGGQPQHFGDGTRLSIL.

The V gene is TRBV28, the J gene TRBJ2-1; 9 bases line up with TRBD2. The CDR3 consists of 15 residues. Trimming cost V 5 bases and J 5 bases; bases outside gene matches: 7. CDR1 is MDHEN, CDR2 SYDVKM, per germline. The CDR3 here is CASSQWLAGHNEQFF. The CDR3 DNA reads TGTGCCAGCAGTCAATGGCTAGCGGGGCACAATGAGCAGTTCTTC.

J is TRBJ1-2 and V is TRBV3-1 (or the pseudogene TRBV3-2); D possibly corresponds to TRBD1 (6 bases). The V and J ends lost 3 bases and 0 bases respectively, with 14 bases between them. Germline CDR1 and CDR2: LGHDT and YNNKEL (reference sequence). The length of the CDR3 is 16 residues. This CDR3 reads CASSHRGGAANYGYTF. In nucleotides, the CDR3 is TGTGCCAGCAGCCACCGGGGGGGCGCGGCTAACTATGGCTACACCTTC.

This clone was detected only a few times. This chain uses TRBV7-2 with TRBJ1-6; D may be TRBD1 (6 bases). Germline V CDR1 and CDR2: SGHTA, FQGNSA. Trimming stripped 3 bases from V and 7 bases from J, with 7 bases between. The CDR3 has 13 amino acids. CDR3 DNA sequence: TGTGCCAGCAGCTTCCAGGGGAATTCACCCCTCCACTTT. Its protein is CASSFQGNSPLHF.

The chain is built from TRBV18 and TRBJ1-5; D is unclear. There are 16 residues in the CDR3. Trimming took 5 bases from V and 3 from J, leaving 17 bases between them. Germline lookup yields CDR1 KGHSH and CDR2 LQKENI. The CDR3 DNA reads TGTGCCAGCTCAAGGGAGCCCGTGACATCCAATCAGCCCCAGCATTTT. It specifies CASSREPVTSNQPQHF.